This TCR beta chain derives from a study of cytomegalovirus exposure and HLA in healthy donors. Study information: The roughly 700 first-cohort repertoires shared a platform with the 130 or so validation repertoires, as reported in a later analysis.

Trimming removed 5 bases at V and 1 base at J, with 8 bases between. Germline loops: CDR1 ENHRY, CDR2 SYGVKD. The CDR3 has 13 amino acids. As concerns this clone: Its antigen is as yet unknown.

The data were produced by immunoSEQ multiplex PCR, yet TCRdb's version contains in-frame clones alone and is incomplete. Of tens of thousands of clones in the sample, around 89% were seen once. Whole-study results and caveats: Three of the chains that were CMV-associated were confirmed in vitro to be specific for CMV antigens. Generally TCR sequences proved uncommon, though certain public TCRs appeared in numerous donors. According to a subsequent analysis, TCR clusters from the first cohort were inclined to appear together in the 110 or so validation repertoires.

The material sequenced was PBMCs. The sequence was collected from a woman between 18 and 30 years old in good health and CMV-seronegative. The chain uses TRBV10-3 and TRBJ1-1; a possible D gene is TRBD1 (5 bases). The CDR3 loop reads CAISYTGNTEAFF. In DNA form, the CDR3 reads TGTGCCATCAGTTACACAGGGAACACTGAAGCTTTCTTT.